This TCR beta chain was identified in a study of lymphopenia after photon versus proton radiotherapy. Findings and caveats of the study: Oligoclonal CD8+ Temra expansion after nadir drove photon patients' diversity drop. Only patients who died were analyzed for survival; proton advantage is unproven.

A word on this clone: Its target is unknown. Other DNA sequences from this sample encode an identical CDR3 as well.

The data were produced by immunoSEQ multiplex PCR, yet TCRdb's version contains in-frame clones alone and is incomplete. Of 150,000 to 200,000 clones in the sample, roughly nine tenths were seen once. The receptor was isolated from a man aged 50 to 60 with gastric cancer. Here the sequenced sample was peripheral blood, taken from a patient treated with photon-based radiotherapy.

DNA for the CDR3: TGCGCCAGCAGCCCAGGGACAGGTGGGACCGGGGAGCTGTTTTTT. The encoded protein is CASSPGTGGTGELFF. The J gene is TRBJ2-2, the V gene TRBV5-1; 8 bases agree with TRBD1. CDR3 length: 15 amino acids. Germline CDR1 reads SGHRS; CDR2 reads YFSETQ. The V segment lost 4 bases and the J segment 5 bases; nucleotides outside the gene matches: 7. Supplemented by reference TRBV5-1 and TRBJ2-2, the full variable domain reads KAGVTQTPRYLIKTRGQQVTLSCSPISGHRSVSWYQQTPGQGLQFLFEYFSETQRNKGNFPGRFSGRQFSNSRSEMNVSTLELGDSALYLCASSPGTGGTGELFFGEGSRLTVL.